These 11 T cell receptor beta chains came from one sample sequenced in a study of blood T cell repertoires in COVID-19. Clones were sequenced by immunoSEQ multiplex PCR, and TCRdb holds only the in-frame ones, with some missing. In the table there are about 280,000 clones, 70% to 90% of which are singletons. The sample taken for sequencing was PBMCs or T cells enriched from blood (not recorded which). The receptors were sampled from a woman aged 25 to 39 with acute COVID-19.

The gene calls are TRBV29-1 and TRBJ2-7, with 9 bases aligning to TRBD2. After removal of 4 bases from V and 7 bases from J, the junction contained 8 bases not matched to a gene. Germline V gene data show CDR1 as SQVTM and CDR2 as ANQGSEA. The CDR3 is made up of 13 amino acids. Written as DNA, the CDR3 is TGCAGCGTTGTTGATAGCGGGAGTTTTGAGCAGTACTTC. It codes for CSVVDSGSFEQYF.

The chain recombines TRBV7-2 with TRBJ1-3, with no clear D. This CDR3 contains 15 residues. The V end lost 0 bases, the J end lost 2 bases, and 8 bases lay between the germline ends. Germline loops: CDR1 SGHTA, CDR2 FQGNSA. CDR3 sequence reads: CASSLATGAGNTIYF. The CDR3 DNA reads as TGTGCCAGCAGCTTAGCGACGGGAGCTGGAAACACCATATATTTT. Drawing the rest from reference TRBV7-2 and TRBJ1-3, the complete variable domain is GAGVSQSPSNKVTEKGKDVELRCDPISGHTALYWYRQSLGQGLEFLIYFQGNSAPDKSGLPSDRFSAERTGGSVSTLTIQRTQQEDSAVYLCASSLATGAGNTIYFGEGSWLTVV.

V gene TRBV28 combines with J gene TRBJ1-5; the D is unclear. Germline V CDR1 and CDR2: MDHEN, SYDVKM. Trimming removed 2 bases at V and 9 bases at J, with 14 bases between. This CDR3 has 14 residues. CDR3 in amino acids: CASSLPVDSTPQHF. As DNA, the CDR3 is TGTGCCAGCAGTTTACCGGTCGACTCGACGCCCCAGCATTTT.

The chain couples TRBV19 to TRBJ2-7; D perhaps matches TRBD1 (7 bases). Germline CDR1 LNHDA, CDR2 SQIVND (reference sequence). V gave up 0 bases and J gave up 6 bases, with 15 bases separating them. This CDR3 is 15 amino acids long. The CDR3, as DNA: TGTGCCAGTAGTATAGATGGAGGAGGGGGCGGCGAGCAGTACTTC. Translating it yields CASSIDGGGGGEQYF. Complete variable domain (other parts from reference TRBV19 and TRBJ2-7): DGGITQSPKYLFRKEGQNVTLSCEQNLNHDAMYWYRQDPGQGLRLIYYSQIVNDFQKGDIAEGYSVSREKKESFPLTVTSAQKNPTAFYLCASSIDGGGGGEQYFGPGTRLTVT.

The chain uses TRBV4-1 and TRBJ1-5; D not resolved. Deletions cut 0 bases from V and 4 bases from J, with 4 bases between. Germline-derived CDR1 and CDR2 are MGHRA and YSYEKL. The length of the CDR3 is 13 residues. The CDR3 nucleotides are TGCGCCAGCAGCCAAGACCGGAATCAGCCCCAGCATTTT. Translated: CASSQDRNQPQHF.

This chain uses TRBV19 with TRBJ1-1, with TRBD1 identical over 8 bases. V gave up 4 bases and J gave up 6 bases; unmatched junction bases: 10. Germline CDR1 reads LNHDA; CDR2 reads SQIVND (reference sequence). This CDR3 is built from 15 residues. The CDR3 here is CASSTPGRQGPEAFF. CDR3 DNA sequence: TGTGCCAGTAGTACCCCTGGGAGACAGGGGCCTGAAGCTTTCTTT.

This rearrangement joins TRBV28 to TRBJ1-3; D remains ambiguous. The length of the CDR3 is 15 residues. The germline V gene encodes CDR1 MDHEN and CDR2 SYDVKM. V was clipped by 6 bases and J by 0 bases, with 12 bases between them. Here the CDR3 DNA reads TGTGCCAGCAGCTGGACTCCGGGCTCTGGAAACACCATATATTTT. This encodes CASSWTPGSGNTIYF.

The count of this clone is one. The genes are TRBV12-3 or TRBV12-4 and TRBJ2-1; 8 bases are a match to TRBD2. J gave up 10 bases and V 6 bases, and 8 bases lay outside the gene matches. CDR3 length: 13 residues. The CDR3 loop reads CASRKPLAEEQFF. CDR3 nucleotide sequence: TGTGCCAGCAGAAAGCCACTAGCGGAGGAGCAGTTCTTC.

V usage is TRBV5-1 and J usage is TRBJ1-2; possible D gene TRBD1, 5 bases. Trimming took off 0 bases at V and 7 bases at J, with 13 bases between the two ends. Looked up from germline, CDR1 is SGHRS and CDR2 is YFSETQ. The CDR3 spans 14 residues. CDR3 nucleotide sequence: TGCGCCAGCAGCTTGGTGGGGCCGTCGGCTGGCTACACCTTC. It encodes CASSLVGPSAGYTF. The complete variable domain, with remaining parts taken from reference TRBV5-1 and TRBJ1-2, reads KAGVTQTPRYLIKTRGQQVTLSCSPISGHRSVSWYQQTPGQGLQFLFEYFSETQRNKGNFPGRFSGRQFSNSRSEMNVSTLELGDSALYLCASSLVGPSAGYTFGSGTRLTVV.

The rearrangement joins TRBV6-1 to TRBJ2-1, with a weak D call TRBD2 (5 bases). From germline, CDR1 is MNHNS and CDR2 SASEGT. The length of the CDR3 is 15 residues. Trimming removed 2 bases at V and 7 bases at J, with 15 bases between. The CDR3 region is CASSESISRENEQFF. Here the CDR3 DNA reads TGTGCCAGCAGTGAATCGATCTCAAGGGAGAATGAGCAGTTCTTC.

The rearrangement uses TRBV10-3 and TRBJ2-7; D is ambiguous. The germline gives CDR1 ENHRY, CDR2 SYGVKD. V was shortened by 7 bases and J by 6 bases, with 10 bases between the two germline ends. The CDR3 loop spans 11 amino acids. The CDR3 sequence: CAIMASSEQYF. The CDR3 DNA sequence: TGTGCCATCATGGCCTCGTCCGAGCAGTACTTC.